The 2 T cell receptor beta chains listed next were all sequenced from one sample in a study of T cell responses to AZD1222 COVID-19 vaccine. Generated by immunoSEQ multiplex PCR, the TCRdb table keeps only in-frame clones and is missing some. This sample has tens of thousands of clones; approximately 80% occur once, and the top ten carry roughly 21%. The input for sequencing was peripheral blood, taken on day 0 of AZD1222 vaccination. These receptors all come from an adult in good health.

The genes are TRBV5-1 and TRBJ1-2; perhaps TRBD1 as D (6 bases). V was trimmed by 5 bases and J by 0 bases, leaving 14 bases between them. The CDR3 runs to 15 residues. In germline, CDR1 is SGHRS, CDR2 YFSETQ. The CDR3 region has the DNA TGCGCCAGCAGAAGACAGGAGAGCCCTAACTATGGCTACACCTTC. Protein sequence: CASRRQESPNYGYTF. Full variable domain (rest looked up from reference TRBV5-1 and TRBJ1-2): KAGVTQTPRYLIKTRGQQVTLSCSPISGHRSVSWYQQTPGQGLQFLFEYFSETQRNKGNFPGRFSGRQFSNSRSEMNVSTLELGDSALYLCASRRQESPNYGYTFGSGTRLTVV.

The CDR3 reads CASSSLAGGPWDTQYF. The CDR3 nucleotides are TGTGCCAGCAGCTCTCTAGCGGGAGGGCCTTGGGATACGCAGTATTTT. The V call is TRBV7-2, the J call TRBJ2-3; TRBD2 aligns across 12 bases. Germline loops: CDR1 SGHTA, CDR2 FQGNSA. V trimming: 4 bases; J trimming: 6 bases; junction bases outside the gene matches: 8. This CDR3 spans 16 amino acids.